Below are 6 T cell receptor beta chains sequenced from a single sample in a study of blood T cell repertoires in COVID-19. Repertoires were generated with immunoSEQ multiplex PCR, while TCRdb's copy carries only in-frame clones and drops some. The sample consists of over 110,000 clones, more than 60% of them appearing once. Material: peripheral blood. These receptors were taken from a man older than 75 with acute or convalescent COVID-19.

V gene TRBV12-3 or TRBV12-4 combines with J gene TRBJ2-7, with no clear D. V shed 5 bases and J shed 6 bases, with 11 bases lying between them. This CDR3 spans 12 amino acids. CDR3 sequence: CASSPQQSEQYF. CDR3 bases: TGTGCCAGCAGTCCCCAACAGAGCGAGCAGTACTTC.

This clone was seen once. The chain employs TRBV6-5 and TRBJ2-1; D is unresolved. V shed 7 bases and J shed 2 bases, with 15 bases lying between them. CDR1 and CDR2 from the germline V gene are MNHEY and SVGAGI. The CDR3 sequence is 15 residues long. The CDR3 loop reads CASISYSITYNEQFF. CDR3 DNA: TGTGCCAGCATTTCCTACAGTATAACCTACAATGAGCAGTTCTTC.

The V and J genes are TRBV7-2 and TRBJ1-3; no reliable D call. This CDR3 is built from 16 residues. V lost 1 base and J 2 bases, leaving 12 bases between the germline ends. Germline V gene data show CDR1 as SGHTA and CDR2 as FQGNSA. CDR3 bases: TGTGCCAGCAGCTTAGTAAACAGTCGGACTGGAAACACCATATATTTT. Protein product: CASSLVNSRTGNTIYF.

This chain connects TRBV18 to TRBJ1-1, with TRBD1 as a possible D gene (6 bases). The V end was cut by 3 bases, the J end by 12 bases, with 17 bases between. The germline gives CDR1 KGHSH, CDR2 LQKENI. CDR3 length: 13 residues. The CDR3 DNA follows: TGTGCCAGCTCACCCGGACAGCCCTCTGTGTCTTTCTTT. It is translated as CASSPGQPSVSFF. Variable domain in full (rest from reference TRBV18 and TRBJ1-1): NAGVMQNPRHLVRRRGQEARLRCSPMKGHSHVYWYRQLPEEGLKFMVYLQKENIIDESGMPKERFSAEFPKEGPSILRIQQVVRGDSAAYFCASSPGQPSVSFFGQGTRLTVV.

This chain joins TRBV19 and TRBJ2-1, with 11 bases matching TRBD2. Germline V lookup: CDR1 LNHDA, CDR2 SQIVND (reference sequence). The CDR3 has 16 amino acids. V gave up 8 bases and J gave up 0 bases; unmatched junction bases: 6. The CDR3 DNA is TGTGCCAGTCGACTAGCGGGGTGGAGCTCCTACAATGAGCAGTTCTTC. This codes for CASRLAGWSSYNEQFF.

The CDR3, as DNA: TGTGCCAGCAGTTTTACAGGGGAGACTGAAGCTTTCTTT. It codes for CASSFTGETEAFF. The chain employs TRBV12-3 or TRBV12-4 and TRBJ1-1; 7 bases match TRBD1. The CDR3 sequence is 13 residues long. The J segment lost 5 bases and the V segment lost 3 bases, leaving 3 bases of the junction unmatched.